This TCR beta chain was profiled in a study of T cell responses to AZD1222 COVID-19 vaccine. After removal of 6 bases from V and 7 bases from J, the junction contained 17 bases not matched to a gene. This CDR3 region has 17 residues. Germline values: CDR1 SGHRS, CDR2 YFSETQ. Using immunoSEQ multiplex PCR, the repertoire was profiled, and TCRdb retains in-frame clones only, with some absent. The sample lists some 97,000 clones, about 87% occurring once. The chain uses TRBV5-1 and TRBJ2-2, with 8 bases matching TRBD1. The receptor's source is an adult in good health. The starting material was peripheral blood, obtained on day 0 of AZD1222 vaccination. The CDR3, as DNA: TGCGCCAGCACCCCTTTGAGGGCCAGGGGGCGGAACGGGGAGCTGTTTTTT. This encodes CASTPLRARGRNGELFF.